This T cell receptor beta chain derives from a study of blood T cell repertoires in COVID-19. The wider study: Italy, Spain and the United States were the sources of the convalescent and acute COVID-19 samples.

The CDR3 is 14 amino acids. CDR1 SQVTM and CDR2 ANQGSEA come from the germline V gene. Trimming took off 7 bases at V and 1 base at J, with 14 bases between the two ends. Libraries were prepared by immunoSEQ multiplex PCR; TCRdb keeps only in-frame clonotypes and omits some of them. Of approximately 130,000 clones in the sample, just under 90% were seen once. Sequenced: peripheral blood. V usage is TRBV29-1 and J usage is TRBJ1-3, with D maybe TRBD1 (5 bases). The sequence derives from a woman between 45 and 65 years old with acute or convalescent COVID-19. CDR3 protein: CSALPQGSGNTIYF. DNA of the CDR3: TGCAGCGCCCTGCCTCAGGGTTCTGGAAACACCATATATTTT.